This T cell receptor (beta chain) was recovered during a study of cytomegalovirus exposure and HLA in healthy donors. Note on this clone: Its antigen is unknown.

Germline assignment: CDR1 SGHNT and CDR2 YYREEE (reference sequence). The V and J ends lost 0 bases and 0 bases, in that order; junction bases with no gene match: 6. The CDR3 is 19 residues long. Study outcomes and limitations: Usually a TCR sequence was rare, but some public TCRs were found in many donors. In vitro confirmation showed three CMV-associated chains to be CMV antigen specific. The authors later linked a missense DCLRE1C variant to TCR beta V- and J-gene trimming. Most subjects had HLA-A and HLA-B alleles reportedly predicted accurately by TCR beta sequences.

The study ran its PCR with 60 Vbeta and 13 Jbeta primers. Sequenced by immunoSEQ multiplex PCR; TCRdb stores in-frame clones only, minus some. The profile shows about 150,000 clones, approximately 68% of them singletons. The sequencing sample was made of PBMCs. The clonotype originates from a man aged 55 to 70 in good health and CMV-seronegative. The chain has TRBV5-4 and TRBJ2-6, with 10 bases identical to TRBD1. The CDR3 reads CASSLDRDRGFSGANVLTF. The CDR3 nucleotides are TGTGCCAGCAGCTTGGACCGGGACAGGGGATTCTCTGGGGCCAACGTCCTGACTTTC.